This T cell receptor (beta chain) was sequenced for a study of blood T cell repertoires in COVID-19. The table came from immunoSEQ multiplex PCR; TCRdb's copy has only in-frame clones and leaves some out. Of 200,000 to 300,000 clones in the sample, around 90% were seen once. The sample holds a few counts of this clone. V lost 2 bases and J lost 0; bases outside the gene matches: 8. CDR1 is SGHVS and CDR2 is FNYEAQ in the germline V gene. The CDR3 runs to 19 residues. V usage is TRBV7-6 and J usage is TRBJ2-1; 12 bases align to TRBD1. This TCR was recovered from a man between 60 and 75 years old who had recovered from COVID-19. The sequenced sample consisted of peripheral blood. Here the CDR3 DNA reads TGTGCCAGCAGCTTAAGGGGACAGGGGGCGATTAGCTCCTACAATGAGCAGTTCTTC. Its translation: CASSLRGQGAISSYNEQFF.